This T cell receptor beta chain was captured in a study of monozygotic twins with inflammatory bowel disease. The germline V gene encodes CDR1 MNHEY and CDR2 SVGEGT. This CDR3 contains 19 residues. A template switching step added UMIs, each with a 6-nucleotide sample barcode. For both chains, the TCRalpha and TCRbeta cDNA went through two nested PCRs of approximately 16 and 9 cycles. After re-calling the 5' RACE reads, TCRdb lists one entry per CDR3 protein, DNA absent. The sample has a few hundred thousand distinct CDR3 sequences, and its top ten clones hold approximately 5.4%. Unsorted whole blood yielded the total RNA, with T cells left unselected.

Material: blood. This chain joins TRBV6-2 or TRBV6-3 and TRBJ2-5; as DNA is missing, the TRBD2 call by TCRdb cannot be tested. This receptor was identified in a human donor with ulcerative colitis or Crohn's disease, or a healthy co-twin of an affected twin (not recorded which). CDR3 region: CASTIGGTSGRSTQETQYF.